This T cell receptor beta chain was captured in a study of identical twins. Study-wide results and limits: Zero-insertion findings could be partly confounded by invariant cells (MAIT and iNKT cells). Surplus twin overlap in beta out-of-frame sequences was less pronounced. Memory repertoires showed no such pattern, whereas abundant cord blood beta clonotypes carried fewer insertions. Model-predicted out-of-frame TCR alpha sharing fell below observed values in monozygotic twins.

CDR3 length: 14 amino acids. V was pared by 6 bases and J by 1 base, with 12 bases between. In TCRdb, the 5' RACE reads were re-called with MiXCR into one record per CDR3 protein. The sample carries some 500,000 distinct CDR3 sequences, 13% to 15% recorded once. This clonotype was seen repeatedly, ten times or more. What it binds is unknown. These same data were also listed under a study on yellow fever vaccine responses in identical twins.

What was sequenced was CD4+ T cells sorted from blood. This chain connects TRBV12-3 or TRBV12-4 to TRBJ1-1; tentatively, D is TRBD1 (5 bases). The receptor's source is a young woman in good health. CDR3 coding DNA: TGTGCCAGCAGCTGGGGCCGCCAGAACACTGAAGCTTTCTTT. This encodes CASSWGRQNTEAFF.